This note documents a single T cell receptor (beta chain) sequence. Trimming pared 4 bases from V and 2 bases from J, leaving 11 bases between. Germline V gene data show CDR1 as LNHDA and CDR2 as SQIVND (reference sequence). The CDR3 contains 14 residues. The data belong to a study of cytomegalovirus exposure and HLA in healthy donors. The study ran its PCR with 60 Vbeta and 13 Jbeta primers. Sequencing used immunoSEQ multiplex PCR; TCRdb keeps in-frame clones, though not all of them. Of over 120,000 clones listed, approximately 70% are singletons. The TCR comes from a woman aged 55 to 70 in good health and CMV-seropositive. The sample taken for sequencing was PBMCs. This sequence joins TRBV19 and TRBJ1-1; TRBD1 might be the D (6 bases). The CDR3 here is CASSNIRGNTEAFF. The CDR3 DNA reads TGTGCCAGTAGTAACATCAGGGGAAACACTGAAGCTTTCTTT.